These 27 T cell receptor beta chains share one sample of origin, sequenced in a study of T cell responses to AZD1222 COVID-19 vaccine. Method: immunoSEQ multiplex PCR; TCRdb's copy keeps in-frame clones and lacks some. The sample has some 150,000 clones; approximately 90% are singletons. The starting material was peripheral blood, obtained 28 days after the second AZD1222 dose. These receptors were taken from an adult who received the AZD1222 COVID-19 vaccine.

The chain recombines TRBV5-4 with TRBJ1-2; 11 positions match TRBD1. V shed 7 bases, J shed 8 bases, and the junction held 10 bases outside the gene matches. This CDR3 has 14 residues. CDR1 SGHNT and CDR2 YYREEE come from the germline V gene (reference sequence). The CDR3 sequence is CASGLAGQGEGYTF. The DNA for the CDR3 is TGTGCCAGCGGGTTGGCGGGACAGGGGGAAGGCTACACCTTC.

The CDR3 here is CASSLSGPVEAFF. The CDR3 bases are TGTGCCAGCAGCTTATCAGGGCCCGTTGAAGCTTTCTTT. V usage is TRBV5-6 and J usage is TRBJ1-1; D possibly corresponds to TRBD1 (5 bases). Germline CDR1 reads SGHDT; CDR2 reads YYEEEE. Trimming removed 2 bases at V and 7 bases at J, with 12 bases between. The CDR3 is made up of 13 amino acids.

As concerns this clone: Compared with germline, one end of the junction differs, possibly owing to a read error. CDR3 sequence: CASTPTRELFF. The CDR3 nucleotides are TGTGCCAGCACACCCACCCGGGAGCTGTTTTTT. V and J are TRBV2 and TRBJ2-2; D is undetermined. Germline V gene lookup returns CDR1 SNHLY and CDR2 FYNNEI. The CDR3 runs to 11 residues.

V gene TRBV11-2 combines with J gene TRBJ2-7, with 9 bases matching TRBD2. Germline CDR1 and CDR2: SGHAT and FQNNGV. J gave up 6 bases and V 0 bases, and 21 bases lay outside the gene matches. The CDR3 contains 20 residues. The DNA for the CDR3 is TGTGCCAGCAGCTTAGACACACGGGCGATTAGCGGGGGACATACCTTCGAGCAGTACTTC. It codes for CASSLDTRAISGGHTFEQYF. The variable domain in full, with the rest retrieved from reference TRBV11-2 and TRBJ2-7, is EAGVAQSPRYKIIEKRQSVAFWCNPISGHATLYWYQQILGQGPKLLIQFQNNGVVDDSQLPKDRFSAERLKGVDSTLKIQPAKLEDSAVYLCASSLDTRAISGGHTFEQYFGPGTRLTVT.

The rearrangement links TRBV12-5 to TRBJ1-2; D is unresolved. This CDR3 is built from 14 residues. The germline CDR1 and CDR2 sequences are LGHNT and FRNRAP. The ends were cut back, 4 bases at V and 0 bases at J, with 9 bases in the middle. CDR3 DNA: TGTGCTAGTGGTTCCCCACCCACTAACTATGGCTACACCTTC. This sequence encodes CASGSPPTNYGYTF. Complete variable domain (other parts from reference TRBV12-5 and TRBJ1-2): DARVTQTPRHKVTEMGQEVTMRCQPILGHNTVFWYRQTMMQGLELLAYFRNRAPLDDSGMPKDRFSAEMPDATLATLKIQPSEPRDSAVYFCASGSPPTNYGYTFGSGTRLTVV.

V usage is TRBV5-4 and J usage is TRBJ2-7; D is ambiguous. The CDR3 runs 14 residues. Deletions cut 2 bases from V and 2 bases from J, with 11 bases between. The germline gives CDR1 SGHNT, CDR2 YYREEE (reference sequence). This CDR3 is CASSFGPLPYEQYF. CDR3 nucleotides: TGTGCCAGCAGCTTCGGGCCGCTGCCCTACGAGCAGTACTTC.

This clone showed up just once. The chain uses TRBV11-3 and TRBJ2-1; TRBD2 might be the D (6 bases). This CDR3 region has 17 residues. V was trimmed by 3 bases and J by 5 bases, leaving 20 bases between them. The V gene's germline CDR1 is SGHNT and CDR2 YENEEA. CDR3 nucleotides: TGTGCCAGCAGCTTTGGGGGGATTGGAAGTCCGGACAATGAGCAGTTCTTC. This codes for CASSFGGIGSPDNEQFF.

This chain uses TRBV18 with TRBJ1-1, with D possibly TRBD1 on 5 matching bases. The CDR3 has 14 residues. Germline CDR1 KGHSH, CDR2 LQKENI. Trimming pared 2 bases from V and 5 bases from J, leaving 12 bases between. CDR3 in amino acids: CASSPDEGWTEAFF. The CDR3 DNA follows: TGTGCCAGCTCACCAGATGAGGGGTGGACTGAAGCTTTCTTT. Drawing the rest from reference TRBV18 and TRBJ1-1, the complete variable domain is NAGVMQNPRHLVRRRGQEARLRCSPMKGHSHVYWYRQLPEEGLKFMVYLQKENIIDESGMPKERFSAEFPKEGPSILRIQQVVRGDSAAYFCASSPDEGWTEAFFGQGTRLTVV.

The gene calls are TRBV2 and TRBJ1-6; D gene unclear. V was cut by 5 bases and J by 0 bases, with 5 bases left in between. The V gene's germline CDR1 is SNHLY and CDR2 FYNNEI. This CDR3 is built from 14 residues. The chain's CDR3 is CASSISSYNSPLHF. The CDR3 DNA is TGTGCCAGCAGTATAAGCTCCTATAATTCACCCCTCCACTTT.

In regard to this clone: Other DNA sequences from this sample encode an identical CDR3 as well. The chain couples TRBV7-9 to TRBJ2-7; D gene ambiguous. CDR3 length equals 12 residues. Germline CDR1 SEHNR, CDR2 FQNEAQ (reference sequence). Between the trimmed V and J ends, which lost 5 bases and 3 bases, there was a span of 8 bases. The CDR3 here is CASSADGYEQYF. The CDR3 DNA sequence: TGTGCCAGCAGCGCGGACGGCTACGAGCAGTACTTC.

The rearrangement links TRBV5-5 to TRBJ1-2; no clear D. The length of the CDR3 is 12 residues. Germline CDR1 is SGHKS and CDR2 is YYEKEE (reference sequence). Between the trimmed V and J ends, which lost 1 base and 8 bases, there was a span of 9 bases. CDR3 sequence: CASSLSVRGYTF. CDR3 nucleotide sequence: TGTGCCAGCAGCTTGTCAGTGAGGGGCTACACCTTC.

The CDR3 DNA reads TGTGCCAGCAACCGGACTAGCGGGGGCCGGGATGAGCAGTTCTTC. Amino acids: CASNRTSGGRDEQFF. The chain combines TRBV21-1 with TRBJ2-1; the table calls TRBD2, which could not be checked here. TRBV21-1 is annotated as a pseudogene. The CDR3 covers 15 residues.

The chain has TRBV19 and TRBJ2-1; 9 bases match TRBD2. Per germline, CDR1 LNHDA and CDR2 SQIVND (reference sequence). The CDR3 totals 15 residues. J lost 8 bases, V lost 10 bases, and 15 bases had no gene match. The CDR3 coding sequence is TGTGCCACCAGATGGGCGGGAGGGAGGAGGGATGAGCAGTTCTTC. It yields the protein CATRWAGGRRDEQFF.

This rearrangement joins TRBV19 to TRBJ1-1; D gene ambiguous. The ends were cut back, 8 bases at V and 6 bases at J, with 10 bases in the middle. The germline V gene has CDR1 LNHDA and CDR2 SQIVND (reference sequence). The CDR3 has 11 amino acids. The CDR3 loop is CASGWVAEAFF. The CDR3 nucleotides are TGTGCCAGTGGATGGGTCGCTGAAGCTTTCTTT.

The V and J genes are TRBV6-1 and TRBJ2-7, with D unclear. V lost 3 bases to trimming and J lost 0 bases, with 6 bases between them. Germline values: CDR1 MNHNS, CDR2 SASEGT. The CDR3 covers 13 residues. Here the CDR3 reads CASSDRRSYEQYF. The CDR3 DNA follows: TGTGCCAGCAGTGACAGGCGCTCCTACGAGCAGTACTTC.

The chain recombines TRBV27 with TRBJ1-1, with D uncertain. Germline lookup yields CDR1 MNHEY and CDR2 SMNVEV (reference sequence). Trimming shortened V by 2 bases and J by 0 bases, and 10 bases separated the two germline ends. CDR3 length: 15 residues. The CDR3 region is CASSLRKRLNTEAFF. The CDR3 DNA sequence: TGTGCCAGCAGTTTAAGGAAGCGACTGAACACTGAAGCTTTCTTT.

The rearrangement joins TRBV28 to TRBJ2-3; 9 bases line up with TRBD2. CDR1 MDHEN and CDR2 SYDVKM come from the germline V gene. CDR3 length equals 16 residues. Unmatched junction bases numbered 10, after V lost 5 bases and J lost 4 bases. In DNA, the CDR3 is TGTGCCAGCAGTCTACTCGCGGGAGGGGACTCAGATACGCAGTATTTT. Its protein product is CASSLLAGGDSDTQYF. The full variable domain, rest sourced from reference TRBV28 and TRBJ2-3, is DVKVTQSSRYLVKRTGEKVFLECVQDMDHENMFWYRQDPGLGLRLIYFSYDVKMKEKGDIPEGYSVSREKKERFSLILESASTNQTSMYLCASSLLAGGDSDTQYFGPGTRLTVL.

The chain employs TRBV13 and TRBJ2-1; 7 nucleotides agree with TRBD2. The ends lost 5 bases at V and 2 bases at J; junction bases unmatched: 6. This CDR3 has 15 residues. From germline, CDR1 is PRHDT and CDR2 FYEKMQ (reference sequence). CDR3 protein: CASSLTSVPYNEQFF. The CDR3 DNA is TGTGCCAGCAGCCTCACTAGCGTTCCCTACAATGAGCAGTTCTTC.

The chain recombines TRBV25-1 with TRBJ2-1; tentative D call: TRBD1 (6 bases). Germline CDR1 and CDR2: MGHDK and SYGVNS. Between the trimmed V and J ends, which lost 2 bases and 3 bases, there was a span of 20 bases. CDR3 length: 18 amino acids. The CDR3 reads CASSERDNAVGIYNEQFF. CDR3 nucleotides: TGTGCCAGCAGTGAAAGGGACAACGCAGTGGGAATCTACAATGAGCAGTTCTTC.

The chain recombines TRBV7-9 with TRBJ1-3; TRBD1 might be the D (5 bases). Per the germline V gene, CDR1 is SEHNR and CDR2 is FQNEAQ (reference sequence). The CDR3 contains 13 residues. Trimming pared 2 bases from V and 6 bases from J, leaving 8 bases between. The CDR3 here is CASSLTGANTIYF. In nucleotides, the CDR3 is TGTGCCAGCAGCTTAACTGGGGCAAACACCATATATTTT. The full variable domain, rest sourced from reference TRBV7-9 and TRBJ1-3, is DTGVSQNPRHKITKRGQNVTFRCDPISEHNRLYWYRQTLGQGPEFLTYFQNEAQLEKSRLLSDRFSAERPKGSFSTLEIQRTEQGDSAMYLCASSLTGANTIYFGEGSWLTVV.

The chain is built from TRBV12-3 or TRBV12-4 and TRBJ1-5; 7 bases line up with TRBD1. This CDR3 region has 13 residues. V gave up 6 bases and J gave up 4 bases; unmatched junction bases: 3. The CDR3 sequence: CASSPQGNQPQHF. In nucleotides, the CDR3 is TGTGCCAGCAGCCCACAGGGGAATCAGCCCCAGCATTTT.

The chain recombines TRBV9 with TRBJ1-5; 9 bases are a match to TRBD1. The germline CDR1 and CDR2 sequences are SGDLS and YYNGEE. V was clipped by 4 bases and J by 4 bases; unmatched bases: 6. CDR3 length: 15 amino acids. The CDR3 region is CASSRGQGTNQPQHF. DNA of the CDR3: TGTGCCAGCAGCCGGGGACAGGGAACAAATCAGCCCCAGCATTTT.

The chain has TRBV7-9 and TRBJ2-1; TRBD2 agrees at 10 bases. CDR1 SEHNR and CDR2 FQNEAQ come from the germline V gene (reference sequence). The CDR3 extends over 17 amino acids. Trimming cost V 4 bases and J 9 bases; bases outside gene matches: 15. For the CDR3, the DNA is TGTGCCAGCAGCTCAGGACGGGGGCTAGCGGGAGACGGTGAGCAGTTCTTC. Its protein product is CASSSGRGLAGDGEQFF.

The CDR3, as DNA: TGTGCCAGCAGAGGATTTAGGGACACTGAAGCTTTCTTT. The encoded protein is CASRGFRDTEAFF. This sequence joins TRBV7-3 and TRBJ1-1; D call uncertain. The length of the CDR3 is 13 residues. The ends were cut back, 6 bases at V and 3 bases at J, with 11 bases in the middle. The V gene's germline CDR1 is SGHTA and CDR2 FQGTGA.

This clone showed up just once. The chain joins TRBV5-1 to TRBJ1-5; tentative D call: TRBD1 (5 bases). Trimming left V 0 bases short and J 4 bases short, with 11 bases between. This CDR3 contains 15 residues. Germline CDR1 is SGHRS and CDR2 is YFSETQ. The CDR3 loop is CASSLASRENQPQHF. The CDR3 DNA is TGCGCCAGCAGCTTGGCGTCCAGGGAAAATCAGCCCCAGCATTTT.

This clone was detected only once. V is TRBV19 and J is TRBJ2-5; D may correspond to TRBD1 or TRBD2 (6 bases each). V dropped 4 bases and J dropped 3 bases, with 9 bases sitting between them. Per germline, CDR1 LNHDA and CDR2 SQIVND (reference sequence). The CDR3 is made up of 13 amino acids. The CDR3 nucleotides read TGTGCCAGTAGTAGGGGGGCCGAAGAGACCCAGTACTTC. This gives the protein CASSRGAEETQYF.

The chain uses TRBV18 and TRBJ1-5; no firm D call. The CDR3 contains 13 residues. Trimming shortened V by 1 base and J by 1 base, and 2 bases separated the two germline ends. CDR1 is KGHSH, CDR2 LQKENI, per germline. CDR3 DNA: TGTGCCAGCTCACCACTGAGCAATCAGCCCCAGCATTTT. Encoded protein: CASSPLSNQPQHF.